A single T cell receptor (beta chain) is shown here with its context. Its antigen remains unknown. The sample is drawn from a study of siplizumab effects on memory and regulatory T cells. Study-level findings and limits: Suppressive function of proliferating Tregs from siplizumab cultures was not confirmed. The diversity of naive T cells seemed greater than that of memory cells, and their alloresponse contribution seemed major. No naive or memory phenotype could be assigned to roughly 75-95% of proliferating clones. The mean Treg-derived percentage of mappable alloreactive CD4+ clones was roughly 69% with siplizumab compared with about 27% in controls.

Profiled with immunoSEQ multiplex PCR; TCRdb holds only in-frame clones, not every one. The table includes roughly 120,000 clones, about 91% detected once. Trimming stripped 3 bases from V and 1 base from J, with 10 bases between. This CDR3 has 15 residues. Germline V CDR1 and CDR2: MNHEY, SVGAGI. Sequenced input: Tregs sorted from blood. The TCR sequence derives from a human donor in good health. The rearrangement uses TRBV6-5 and TRBJ2-1; no clear D gene. CDR3 DNA: TGTGCCAGCAGTTATGGGGTTCGGTCCTACAATGAGCAGTTCTTC. Translation gives CASSYGVRSYNEQFF.